Below are 23 T cell receptor beta chains sequenced from a single sample in a study of technical replicates of blood from a handful of donors. The table came from immunoSEQ multiplex PCR; TCRdb's copy has only in-frame clones and leaves some out. The sample lists 65,000 to 85,000 clones, around 90% occurring once. The sequencing input was T cells isolated from PBMCs. The origin of the receptors is a human donor in good health.

This chain joins TRBV7-9 and TRBJ2-1, with 7 bases identical to TRBD1. Germline loops: CDR1 SEHNR, CDR2 FQNEAQ (reference sequence). The CDR3 length is 18 residues. The V segment lost 1 base and the J segment 1 base; nucleotides outside the gene matches: 10. CDR3 DNA: TGTGCCAGCAGCTTAGGGGCCACCCAGGGGGATTCCTACAATGAGCAGTTCTTC. Encoded protein: CASSLGATQGDSYNEQFF.

This chain uses TRBV5-1 with TRBJ2-2; possibly TRBD2 for D (6 bases). The CDR3 contains 13 residues. V dropped 9 bases and J dropped 4 bases, with 13 bases sitting between them. The germline CDR1 and CDR2 sequences are SGHRS and YFSETQ. This CDR3 is CATLLASTGELFF. The CDR3 coding sequence is TGCGCCACCCTACTAGCAAGCACCGGGGAGCTGTTTTTT. Full variable domain (outside the CDR3, taken from reference TRBV5-1 and TRBJ2-2): KAGVTQTPRYLIKTRGQQVTLSCSPISGHRSVSWYQQTPGQGLQFLFEYFSETQRNKGNFPGRFSGRQFSNSRSEMNVSTLELGDSALYLCATLLASTGELFFGEGSRLTVL.

This sequence joins TRBV11-3 and TRBJ2-1; D is possibly TRBD1 (5 bases). The V gene's germline CDR1 is SGHNT and CDR2 YENEEA. The V end was cut by 6 bases, the J end by 10 bases, with 13 bases between. The CDR3 has 12 amino acids. The CDR3 here is CASSTTGFEQFF. The CDR3 DNA follows: TGTGCCAGCAGTACCACAGGTTTCGAGCAGTTCTTC. Combining the CDR3 with reference TRBV11-3 and TRBJ2-1 gives the whole variable domain EAGVVQSPRYKIIEKKQPVAFWCNPISGHNTLYWYLQNLGQGPELLIRYENEEAVDDSQLPKDRFSAERLKGVDSTLKIQPAELGDSAVYLCASSTTGFEQFFGPGTRLTVL.

This clone was counted between two and nine times. The chain links TRBV9 to TRBJ1-1, with a possible D match to TRBD1 (5 bases). V was clipped by 0 bases and J by 8 bases, with 8 bases between them. Germline V CDR1 and CDR2: SGDLS, YYNGEE. The CDR3 is 12 residues long. The CDR3 bases are TGTGCCAGCAGCGTAGAGGCAGGGGAAGCTTTCTTT. It encodes CASSVEAGEAFF.

This rearrangement joins TRBV19 to TRBJ2-1, with 10 bases aligning to TRBD2. With 5 bases clipped from V and 6 bases from J, the junction kept 7 bases outside the gene matches. Germline assignment: CDR1 LNHDA and CDR2 SQIVND (reference sequence). This CDR3 has 15 amino acids. The chain's CDR3 is CASSVSKREGNEQFF. The CDR3 DNA follows: TGTGCCAGTAGTGTTTCTAAGCGGGAGGGCAATGAGCAGTTCTTC.

V usage is TRBV28 and J usage is TRBJ1-5; TRBD1 might be the D (6 bases). Trimming removed 3 bases from V and 7 bases from J, with 16 bases in between. Germline CDR1 MDHEN, CDR2 SYDVKM. The CDR3 is 15 residues long. In nucleotides, the CDR3 is TGTGCCAGCAGTTTTAAGGGACAACTTTTCCAGCCCCAGCATTTT. It specifies CASSFKGQLFQPQHF. Full variable domain (outside the CDR3, taken from reference TRBV28 and TRBJ1-5): DVKVTQSSRYLVKRTGEKVFLECVQDMDHENMFWYRQDPGLGLRLIYFSYDVKMKEKGDIPEGYSVSREKKERFSLILESASTNQTSMYLCASSFKGQLFQPQHFGDGTRLSIL.

The V call is TRBV18, the J call TRBJ2-7; a weak D match, TRBD2 (6 bases). Germline CDR1 reads KGHSH; CDR2 reads LQKENI. CDR3 length equals 14 residues. V lost 6 bases and J lost 5, with 17 bases in between. CDR3 sequence (DNA): TGTGCCAGCTCTTTTTCCGGGAGTGACGACGAGCAGTACTTC. It yields the protein CASSFSGSDDEQYF.

This chain joins TRBV14 and TRBJ1-4; 8 bases match TRBD1. Germline-derived CDR1 and CDR2 are SGHDN and FVKESK. The CDR3 spans 12 residues. V shed 9 bases and J 7 bases; nucleotides not matched to a gene: 4. The CDR3 loop is CARSGGSEKLFF. The DNA of the CDR3 is TGTGCCAGATCAGGGGGCAGTGAAAAACTGTTTTTT.

The chain has TRBV30 and TRBJ2-2; a weak D match, TRBD2 (5 bases). Germline CDR1 and CDR2: GTSNPN and SVGIG (reference sequence). The CDR3 is made up of 11 amino acids. Deletions cut 4 bases from V and 7 bases from J, with 7 bases between. The CDR3 region is CAWTGIGELFF. As DNA, the CDR3 is TGTGCCTGGACGGGGATCGGGGAGCTGTTTTTT.

This clone was seen a single time. V is TRBV7-6 and J is TRBJ1-1; unclear D gene. The CDR3 consists of 14 residues. V was pared by 5 bases and J by 4 bases, with 14 bases between. The germline gives CDR1 SGHVS, CDR2 FNYEAQ. The CDR3 coding sequence is TGTGCCAGCAGCCTAAGAAGCCCTTCCACTGAAGCTTTCTTT. Protein: CASSLRSPSTEAFF.

The chain is built from TRBV6-5 and TRBJ2-1; no reliable D call. This CDR3 has 14 amino acids. CDR1 MNHEY and CDR2 SVGAGI come from the germline V gene. Trimming took 6 bases from V and 8 from J, leaving 17 bases between them. CDR3: CASRRPSGADEQFF. The CDR3 bases are TGTGCCAGCAGGCGGCCCAGTGGTGCGGATGAGCAGTTCTTC.

This clone appeared a single time. The CDR3 DNA follows: TGTGCCAGCAGGGCCGCCGGGAACATTCAGTACTTC. Translated, it gives CASRAAGNIQYF. The V call is TRBV28, the J call TRBJ2-4, with unresolved D. The CDR3 covers 12 residues. Between the trimmed V and J ends, which lost 6 bases and 7 bases, there was a span of 10 bases. Germline-derived CDR1 and CDR2 are MDHEN and SYDVKM.

V is TRBV6-5 and J is TRBJ1-2; D is unresolved. CDR1 and CDR2 (germline): MNHEY, SVGAGI. The CDR3 is 10 residues long. Trimming cost V 8 bases and J 8 bases, with 9 bases left between them. The chain's CDR3 is CASRGEGYTF. The CDR3 region has the DNA TGTGCCAGCCGAGGTGAAGGCTACACCTTC.

V is TRBV15 and J is TRBJ2-3, with 10 nucleotides matching TRBD2. J was trimmed by 2 bases and V by 0 bases; bases with no gene match: 5. Germline V gives CDR1 LNHNV, CDR2 YYDKDF (reference sequence). CDR3 length: 17 amino acids. This CDR3 reads CATSRDRLAGNTDTQYF. The CDR3 coding sequence is TGTGCCACCAGCAGAGATAGACTAGCGGGTAACACAGATACGCAGTATTTT. The entire variable domain, with the rest obtained from reference TRBV15 and TRBJ2-3, is as follows: DAMVIQNPRYQVTQFGKPVTLSCSQTLNHNVMYWYQQKSSQAPKLLFHYYDKDFNNEADTPDNFQSRRPNTSFCFLDIRSPGLGDTAMYLCATSRDRLAGNTDTQYFGPGTRLTVL.

V gene TRBV30 combines with J gene TRBJ1-1; D uncertain. This CDR3 region has 11 residues. The V end was cut by 2 bases, the J end by 7 bases, with 8 bases between. Looked up from germline, CDR1 is GTSNPN and CDR2 is SVGIG (reference sequence). CDR3 nucleotides: TGTGCCTGGAGTTTAAAACTTGAAGCTTTCTTT. Protein product: CAWSLKLEAFF.

The V call is TRBV14, the J call TRBJ2-7; 7 bases map to TRBD1. This CDR3 is 13 amino acids long. V lost 4 bases and J lost 8; bases outside the gene matches: 8. Per the germline V gene, CDR1 is SGHDN and CDR2 is FVKESK. CDR3 nucleotides: TGTGCCAGCAGCCGTAATACAGGGGCCCAGCAGTACTTC. It translates to CASSRNTGAQQYF.

The rearrangement joins TRBV6-5 to TRBJ1-1; a possible D gene is TRBD1 (5 bases). This CDR3 is 15 amino acids long. Per the germline V gene, CDR1 is MNHEY and CDR2 is SVGAGI. V was trimmed by 2 bases and J by 1 base, leaving 11 bases between them. In nucleotides, the CDR3 is TGTGCCAGCAGTTACGAAATAGGGGCGAACACTGAAGCTTTCTTT. Its translation: CASSYEIGANTEAFF.

V is TRBV7-2 and J is TRBJ1-2; 7 bases map to TRBD1. CDR1 and CDR2 (germline): SGHTA, FQGNSA. J gave up 4 bases and V 4 bases, and 6 bases lay outside the gene matches. The CDR3 is 14 residues long. CDR3 residues: CASSSEGQLYGYTF. The CDR3 DNA reads TGTGCCAGCAGCTCGGAGGGACAGCTCTATGGCTACACCTTC.

This chain joins TRBV6-1 and TRBJ2-2; TRBD1 is a possible D gene (6 bases). V lost 3 bases to trimming and J lost 0 bases, with 14 bases between them. Germline CDR1 and CDR2: MNHNS and SASEGT. This CDR3 comprises 17 residues. CDR3 sequence reads: CASSDVLDRPNTGELFF. CDR3 in DNA: TGTGCCAGCAGTGACGTTTTGGACAGACCGAACACCGGGGAGCTGTTTTTT.

The CDR3 region is CASSQSAWGSSTDTQYF. CDR3 bases: TGTGCCAGCAGCCAGTCTGCCTGGGGCTCTAGCACAGATACGCAGTATTTT. The chain carries TRBV14 and TRBJ2-3, with a weak D call TRBD1 (5 bases). CDR3 length equals 17 residues. Germline V gene lookup returns CDR1 SGHDN and CDR2 FVKESK. Trimming took off 3 bases at V and 0 bases at J, with 16 bases between the two ends.

The chain carries TRBV19 and TRBJ2-3, with unresolved D. Germline CDR1 is LNHDA and CDR2 is SQIVND (reference sequence). The CDR3 has 15 amino acids. Trimming cost V 3 bases and J 0 bases, with 10 bases left between them. DNA of the CDR3: TGTGCCAGTAGTATCGCACTTACGAGCACAGATACGCAGTATTTT. Protein product: CASSIALTSTDTQYF. The complete variable domain, with remaining parts taken from reference TRBV19 and TRBJ2-3, reads DGGITQSPKYLFRKEGQNVTLSCEQNLNHDAMYWYRQDPGQGLRLIYYSQIVNDFQKGDIAEGYSVSREKKESFPLTVTSAQKNPTAFYLCASSIALTSTDTQYFGPGTRLTVL.

The genes are TRBV6-1 and TRBJ1-2; 11 bases line up with TRBD1. V shed 8 bases, J shed 9 bases, and the junction held 2 bases outside the gene matches. The CDR3 consists of 11 residues. The V gene's germline CDR1 is MNHNS and CDR2 SASEGT. CDR3 bases: TGTGCCAGCGGGACAGGGGGGAGCTACACCTTC. Amino acid sequence: CASGTGGSYTF.

A note on this clone: This sample also contains other DNA sequences that code for the same CDR3. The chain is built from TRBV7-9 and TRBJ2-7, with D maybe TRBD2 (5 bases). Trimming pared 5 bases from V and 4 bases from J, leaving 9 bases between. CDR1 and CDR2 from the germline V gene are SEHNR and FQNEAQ (reference sequence). The length of the CDR3 is 12 residues. CDR3 bases: TGTGCCAGCAGCCCTACGGGATACGAGCAGTACTTC. Translated, it gives CASSPTGYEQYF.